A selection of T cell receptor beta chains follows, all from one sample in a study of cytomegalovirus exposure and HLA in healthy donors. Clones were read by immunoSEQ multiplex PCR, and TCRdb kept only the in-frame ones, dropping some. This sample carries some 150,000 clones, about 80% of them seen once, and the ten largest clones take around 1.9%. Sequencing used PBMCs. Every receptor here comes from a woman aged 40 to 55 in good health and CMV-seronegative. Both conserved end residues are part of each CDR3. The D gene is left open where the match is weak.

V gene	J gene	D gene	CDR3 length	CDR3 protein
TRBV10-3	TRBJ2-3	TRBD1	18	CAISESLIQGTGTDTQYF
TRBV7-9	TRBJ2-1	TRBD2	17	CASSSTSGGVTYNEQFF
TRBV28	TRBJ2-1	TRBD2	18	CASSWTSGRLSSYNEQFF
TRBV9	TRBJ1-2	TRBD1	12	CASSLDRGGYTF
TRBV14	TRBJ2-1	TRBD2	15	CASSQLAGAYNEQFF
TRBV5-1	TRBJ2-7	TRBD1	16	CASSLAGGRGRPEQYF
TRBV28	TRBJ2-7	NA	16	CASSLSSTGNAYEQYF
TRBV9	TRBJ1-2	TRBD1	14	CASSPGQGNYGYTF
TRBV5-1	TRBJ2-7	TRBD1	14	CASTPGQGKGEQYF
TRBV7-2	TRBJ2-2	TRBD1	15	CASSNKQGATGELFF
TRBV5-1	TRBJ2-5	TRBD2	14	CASREAAGGETQYF
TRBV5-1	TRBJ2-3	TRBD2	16	CASSSGLAGDADTQYF
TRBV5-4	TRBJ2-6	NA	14	CASSIDSGANVLTF
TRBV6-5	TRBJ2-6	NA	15	CASSYGGAGANVLTF
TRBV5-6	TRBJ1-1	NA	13	CASSPRLDTEAFF
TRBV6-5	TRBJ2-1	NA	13	CASRRDISYEQFF
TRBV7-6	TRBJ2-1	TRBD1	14	CASSPRQGTPEQFF
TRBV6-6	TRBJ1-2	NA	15	CASRGQQEGISGYTF
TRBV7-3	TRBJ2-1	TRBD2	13	CASSLSAGTIQFF
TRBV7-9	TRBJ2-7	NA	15	CASSPWHLDSYEQYF
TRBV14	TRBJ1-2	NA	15	CASSQYTGSDYGYTF
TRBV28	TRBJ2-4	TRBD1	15	CASSSRDSLKNIQYF
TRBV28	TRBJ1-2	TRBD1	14	CASSFARQGWGYTF
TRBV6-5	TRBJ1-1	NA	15	CASSYFQQSNTEAFF
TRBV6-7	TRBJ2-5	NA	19	CASSYSNRQSWPPQETQYF
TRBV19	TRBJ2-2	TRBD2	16	CASHIQRGSGTGELFF
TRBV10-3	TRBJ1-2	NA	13	CAISEQTVYGYTF
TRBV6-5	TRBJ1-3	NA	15	CASSYVIGAGNTIYF
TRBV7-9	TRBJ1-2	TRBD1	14	CASSLEVRGLGYTF
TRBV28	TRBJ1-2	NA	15	CASRSRRGARDGYTF
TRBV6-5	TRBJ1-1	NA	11	CASSYSNKAFF
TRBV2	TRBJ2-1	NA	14	CALKEGASFNEQFF